These 7 T cell receptor beta chains were sequenced from one sample in a study of human T cells and chemical hapten exposure (dated by TCRdb to 2020 to 2022). What this sample's time point label stands for: pre-sensitization, week 0. According to the study, the label for this sample's treatment or condition signals: therapeutic diphenylcyclopropenone sensitization with weekly scalp DPC. The receptor library was made with RACE. TCRdb records NextSeq 500 as the sequencer. The public sequencing data were trimmed at Q25 with fastp and processed into clonotypes with MiXCR by TCRdb, which kept only in-frame beta chains. Rows with one shared CDR3 protein collapse into an entry with the most common genes and DNA. Within this sample are some 330,000 distinct CDR3 sequences, with 4.5% to 7% of them counted one time only. In total, the top ten clones hold over 7% of the sample. This specimen was whole blood, taken in connection with sensitization to the hapten diphenylcyclopropenone (DPC). These receptors were obtained from a woman under 30 with alopecia areata. Some clones in this sample may be carry-over from other donors' samples.

The chain carries TRBV4-2 and TRBJ2-3, with 7 bases identical to TRBD2. Germline values: CDR1 LGHNA, CDR2 YNFKEQ. CDR3 length: 16 amino acids. J gave up 0 bases and V 0 bases, and 3 bases lay outside the gene matches. The CDR3 DNA is TGTGCCAGCAGCCAAGAGGGGGGGGTAAGCACAGATACGCAGTATTTT. Translated: CASSQEGGVSTDTQYF.

This clonotype was seen repeatedly, ten times or more. This CDR3 reads CASSQGRQAEGDTQYF. For the CDR3, the DNA is TGTGCCAGCAGCCAAGGACGACAGGCGGAAGGGGATACGCAGTATTTT. The rearrangement joins TRBV4-2 to TRBJ2-3; D perhaps matches TRBD1 (6 bases). Germline V lookup: CDR1 LGHNA, CDR2 YNFKEQ. There are 16 residues in the CDR3. The ends were cut back, 1 base at V and 6 bases at J, with 17 bases in the middle.

This clonotype was observed a handful of times. This chain links TRBV6-2 or TRBV6-3 with TRBJ2-3; D might be TRBD1 or TRBD2, each matching 5 bases. The germline V and J ends were trimmed by 2 bases and 6 bases, with 9 bases remaining between them. The germline CDR1 and CDR2 sequences are MNHEY and SVGEGT. The CDR3 consists of 13 residues. In DNA form, the CDR3 reads TGTGCCAGCAGTTACGTGGGGGTGGATACGCAGTATTTT. Translating it yields CASSYVGVDTQYF.

This clonotype was recorded a few times. The J gene is TRBJ2-1, the V gene TRBV5-1; 12 positions agree with TRBD2. The germline gives CDR1 SGHRS, CDR2 YFSETQ. The J segment lost 8 bases and the V segment lost 5 bases, leaving 5 bases of the junction unmatched. CDR3 length: 14 amino acids. CDR3 sequence reads: CASRTSGGHHEQFF. Here the CDR3 DNA reads TGCGCCAGCAGGACTAGCGGGGGTCATCATGAGCAGTTCTTC.

V and J are TRBV6-5 and TRBJ2-7, with 9 bases fitting TRBD1. CDR1 and CDR2 (germline): MNHEY, SVGAGI. J was trimmed by 3 bases and V by 6 bases; bases with no gene match: 9. There are 15 residues in the CDR3. Here the CDR3 DNA reads TGTGCCAGCAGCATGGCCGGGACAGGGTTCTACGAGCAGTACTTC. This gives the protein CASSMAGTGFYEQYF.

In its sample, this clonotype was seen a few times. V gene TRBV12-3 or TRBV12-4 combines with J gene TRBJ1-3; 7 bases align to TRBD1. J gave up 2 bases and V 6 bases, and 10 bases lay outside the gene matches. This CDR3 has 16 residues. In DNA form, the CDR3 reads TGTGCCAGCAGGGGGACAGCCTTTGGGGCTGGAAACACCATATATTTT. It codes for CASRGTAFGAGNTIYF.

This clonotype was detected many times. The chain uses TRBV4-2 and TRBJ1-6, with 7 bases matching TRBD1. CDR1 LGHNA and CDR2 YNFKEQ come from the germline V gene. Losses at the gene ends were 3 bases for V and 5 bases for J; bases not matched to a gene: 10. The CDR3 extends over 17 amino acids. The DNA for the CDR3 is TGTGCCAGCAGCCAGGACCCCGGGACAGAGAATAATTCACCCCTCCACTTT. As protein: CASSQDPGTENNSPLHF.